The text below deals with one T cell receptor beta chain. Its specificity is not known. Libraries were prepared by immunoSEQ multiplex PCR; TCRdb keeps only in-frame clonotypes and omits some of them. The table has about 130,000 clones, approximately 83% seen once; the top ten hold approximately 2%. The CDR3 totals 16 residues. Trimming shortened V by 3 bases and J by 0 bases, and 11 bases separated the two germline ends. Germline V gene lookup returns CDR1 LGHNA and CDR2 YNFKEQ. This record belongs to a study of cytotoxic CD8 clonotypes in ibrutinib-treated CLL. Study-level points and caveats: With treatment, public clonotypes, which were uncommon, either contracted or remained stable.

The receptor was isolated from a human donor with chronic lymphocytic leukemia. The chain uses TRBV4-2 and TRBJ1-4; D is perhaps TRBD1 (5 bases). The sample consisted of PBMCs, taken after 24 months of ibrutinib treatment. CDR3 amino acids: CASSQRGRSTNEKLFF. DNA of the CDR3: TGTGCCAGCAGCCAGAGGGGACGGTCAACTAATGAAAAACTGTTTTTT.